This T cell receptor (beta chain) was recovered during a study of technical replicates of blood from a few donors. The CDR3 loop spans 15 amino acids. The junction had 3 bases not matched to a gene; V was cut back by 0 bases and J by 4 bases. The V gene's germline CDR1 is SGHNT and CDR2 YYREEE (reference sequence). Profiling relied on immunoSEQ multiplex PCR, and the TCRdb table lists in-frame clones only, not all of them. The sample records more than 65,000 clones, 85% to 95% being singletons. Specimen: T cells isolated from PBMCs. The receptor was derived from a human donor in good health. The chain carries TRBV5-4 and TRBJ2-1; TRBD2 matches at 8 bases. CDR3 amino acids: CASSLGGRIYNEQFF. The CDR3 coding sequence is TGTGCCAGCAGCTTGGGCGGGAGGATATACAATGAGCAGTTCTTC.